The clone carrying this TCR beta chain was counted many times. The source of the sample is a study of neurological immune-mediated disorders. Regarding time point: longitudinal time-point 2. The CDR3 consists of 15 residues. V lost 6 bases and J lost 1; bases outside the gene matches: 8. Germline V gives CDR1 MNHEY, CDR2 SMNVEV (reference sequence). TCRdb processed the 5' RACE reads anew with MiXCR; each CDR3 protein has one entry. The sample comprises more than 30,000 distinct CDR3 sequences, around 13% of which are singletons, and about 2.5% rests with the top ten. Sequenced material: PBMCs. The chain carries TRBV27 and TRBJ2-7; TRBD1 agrees at 8 bases. The TCR sequence derives from a middle-aged woman in good health. Written as DNA, the CDR3 is TGTGCCAGCAGAGACAGGGGCCCCCGATCCTACGAGCAGTACTTC. Its protein product is CASRDRGPRSYEQYF.